Below, one T cell receptor (beta chain) is given with its context. As yet, its antigen is unknown. Use of 60 Vbeta and 13 Jbeta primers characterized the PCR. Assay used: immunoSEQ multiplex PCR; TCRdb lists only in-frame clones, some missing. The sample gives roughly 150,000 clones, about 76% of which show up once; approximately 5.1% is in the top ten. This sample was taken from a study of cytomegalovirus exposure and HLA in healthy donors. Study-wide points: Compared with the approximately 700-donor mean, an Asian-associated ancestry cluster reportedly had fewer N-insertions, according to a later analysis. The study recorded 150 to 200 TCR beta chains that were cytomegalovirus-associated. About 87% or about 30% of the time was how often most TCR beta V segments were productive, according to an earlier analysis. Further analysis was carried out later, and it showed several of the most significant clusters appearing linked to common viral pathogens.

This clonotype was sampled from a woman aged 18 to 35 in good health and CMV-seropositive. Material: PBMCs.

CDR3 nucleotides: TGTGCCAGCGGAACGAGGGGGCGCGGGGACATTCAGTACTTC. It is translated as CASGTRGRGDIQYF. The chain has TRBV7-9 and TRBJ2-4; TRBD1 might be the D (7 bases). Germline V CDR1 and CDR2: SEHNR, FQNEAQ (reference sequence). With 8 bases removed from V and 8 bases from J, the gap between germline ends came to 19 bases. CDR3 length: 14 amino acids.